This TCR beta chain was documented in a study of blood T cells in healthy people across ages. The study's findings and limits: Without sorted subsets, naive and antigen-experienced compartments could not be conclusively compared.

Next came a second PCR, run for about 7 to 12 cycles, which used a sample-barcoded 5' primer along with a J-beta primer mix. MiXCR, run by TCRdb on the 5' RACE reads, gives a single entry per CDR3 protein. The sample lists about 970,000 distinct CDR3 sequences; roughly 51% were seen once. In the case of this clonotype: Its specificity is not known.

The sequence came from a woman aged 60 to 75 in good health. Sequencing was performed on blood.

The CDR3 spells CSARRDTEGYGYTF. CDR3 in DNA: TGCAGTGCTAGGCGGGACACTGAGGGGTATGGCTACACCTTC. The gene calls are TRBV20-1 and TRBJ1-2, with D possibly TRBD1 on 6 matching bases. V lost 3 bases and J lost 5, with 16 bases in between. In germline, CDR1 is DFQATT, CDR2 SNEGSKA (reference sequence). This CDR3 has 14 residues.